The next 4 T cell receptor beta chains were all read from a single sample in a study of blood T cell repertoires in COVID-19 (dated by TCRdb to the early 2020s). Receptor libraries were prepared by the immunoSEQ multiplex PCR assay. Held by TCRdb, this immuneACCESS table contains in-frame sequences only and omits some clones. Under half of the omission traces to an unresolved V gene where checked; the cause of the rest is unknown. The sample profile shows around 56,000 clones; about nine tenths of them were found once. The ten largest make up 16% of the sample. Sequencing was carried out using peripheral blood. The origin of the receptors is a man older than 75 with acute or convalescent COVID-19.

Details on this clone: One junction end disagrees with the germline gene, perhaps due to a read error. CDR3 region: CASSFGSSDRGGFF. The CDR3 DNA is TGTGCCAGCAGTTTTGGTTCCTCGGACAGGGGAGGTTTCTTC. The rearrangement links TRBV2 to TRBJ2-4; 9 bases fit TRBD1. The CDR3 has 14 residues. CDR1 and CDR2 (germline): SNHLY, FYNNEI.

The chain carries TRBV12-3 or TRBV12-4 and TRBJ2-7; 7 positions match TRBD2. This CDR3 contains 11 residues. V lost 6 bases, J lost 9 bases, and 5 bases stayed unmatched. This CDR3 reads CASSWEGLQYF. CDR3 bases: TGTGCCAGCAGCTGGGAGGGCTTGCAGTACTTC.

The rearrangement uses TRBV2 and TRBJ2-2; possibly TRBD2 for D (7 bases). Looked up from germline, CDR1 is SNHLY and CDR2 is FYNNEI. The CDR3 is made up of 14 amino acids. V was cut by 1 base and J by 5 bases, with 8 bases left in between. The CDR3 loop is CASSEEGGTGELFF. The CDR3 bases are TGTGCCAGCAGTGAAGAGGGGGGGACCGGGGAGCTGTTTTTT.

J is TRBJ2-2 and V is TRBV5-1; a possible D gene is TRBD1 (7 bases). Trimming left V 3 bases short and J 6 bases short, with 12 bases between. The germline CDR1 and CDR2 sequences are SGHRS and YFSETQ. The CDR3 length is 14 residues. The CDR3 bases are TGCGCCAGCAGCTCGCCAGGGGGGCCCGGGGAGCTGTTTTTT. Its protein is CASSSPGGPGELFF.